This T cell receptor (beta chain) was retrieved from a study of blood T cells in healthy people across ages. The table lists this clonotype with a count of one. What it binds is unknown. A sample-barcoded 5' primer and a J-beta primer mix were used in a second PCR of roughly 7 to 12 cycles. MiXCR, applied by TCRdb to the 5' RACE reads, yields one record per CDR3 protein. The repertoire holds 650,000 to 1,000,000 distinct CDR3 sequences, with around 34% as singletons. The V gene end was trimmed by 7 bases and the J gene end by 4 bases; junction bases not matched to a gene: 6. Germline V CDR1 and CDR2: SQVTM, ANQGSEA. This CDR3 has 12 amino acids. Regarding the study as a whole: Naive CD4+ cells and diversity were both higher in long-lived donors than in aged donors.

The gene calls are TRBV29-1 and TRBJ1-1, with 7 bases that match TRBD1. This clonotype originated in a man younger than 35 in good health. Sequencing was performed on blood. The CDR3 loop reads CSGKQGSTEAFF. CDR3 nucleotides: TGCAGCGGGAAACAGGGGTCCACTGAAGCTTTCTTT.